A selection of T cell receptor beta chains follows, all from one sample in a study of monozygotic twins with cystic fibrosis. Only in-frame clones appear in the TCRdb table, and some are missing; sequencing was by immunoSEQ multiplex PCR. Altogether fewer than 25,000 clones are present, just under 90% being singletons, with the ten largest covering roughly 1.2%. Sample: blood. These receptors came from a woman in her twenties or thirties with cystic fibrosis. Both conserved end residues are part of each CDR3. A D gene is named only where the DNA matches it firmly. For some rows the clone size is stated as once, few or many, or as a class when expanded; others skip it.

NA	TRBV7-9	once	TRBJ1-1	CASTERPLVEGITEAFF	TGTGCCAGCACCGAACGTCCCCTCGTGGAGGGGATCACTGAAGCTTTCTTT
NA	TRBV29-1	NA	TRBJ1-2	CSVTLSLGGYTF	TGCAGCGTTACCCTTAGTTTGGGGGGGTACACCTTC
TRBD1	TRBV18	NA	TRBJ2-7	CASSRDRYEQYF	TGTGCCAGCTCCCGGGACAGATACGAGCAGTACTTC
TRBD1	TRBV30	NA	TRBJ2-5	CAWSWEGGLRGETQYF	TGTGCCTGGAGTTGGGAAGGGGGCTTGCGTGGAGAGACCCAGTACTTC
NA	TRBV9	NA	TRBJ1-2	CASSPGGLVGYTF	TGTGCCAGCAGCCCCGGGGGGTTGGTAGGCTACACCTTC
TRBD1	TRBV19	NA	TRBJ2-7	CASSTGTGTTYEQYF	TGTGCCAGTAGTACCGGGACAGGGACCACCTACGAGCAGTACTTC
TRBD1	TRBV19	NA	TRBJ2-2	CASYTGQGYTGELFF	TGTGCCAGTTACACGGGACAGGGTTACACCGGGGAGCTGTTTTTT
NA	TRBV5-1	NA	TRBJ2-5	CASSQETQYF	TGCGCCAGCAGCCAAGAGACCCAGTACTTC
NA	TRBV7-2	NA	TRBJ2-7	CASSWGGGHYEQYF	TGTGCCAGCAGCTGGGGTGGGGGACACTACGAGCAGTACTTC
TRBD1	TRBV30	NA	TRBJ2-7	CAWDAGTGITYEQYF	TGTGCCTGGGATGCCGGGACAGGGATTACCTACGAGCAGTACTTC
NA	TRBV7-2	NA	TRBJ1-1	CASSPGPLIGNTEAFF	TGTGCCAGCAGCCCCGGACCCTTAATCGGGAACACTGAAGCTTTCTTT
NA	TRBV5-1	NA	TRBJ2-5	CASSLSTNLETQYF	TGCGCCAGCAGCTTGAGTACAAATTTGGAGACCCAGTACTTC
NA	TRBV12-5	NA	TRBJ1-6	CASGLVLGSPKSPLHF	TGTGCTAGTGGTTTGGTACTAGGAAGTCCCAAGTCACCCCTCCACTTT
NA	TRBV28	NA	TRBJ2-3	CASSPGHSPSTDTQYF	TGTGCCAGCAGTCCGGGACACTCACCTAGCACAGATACGCAGTATTTT